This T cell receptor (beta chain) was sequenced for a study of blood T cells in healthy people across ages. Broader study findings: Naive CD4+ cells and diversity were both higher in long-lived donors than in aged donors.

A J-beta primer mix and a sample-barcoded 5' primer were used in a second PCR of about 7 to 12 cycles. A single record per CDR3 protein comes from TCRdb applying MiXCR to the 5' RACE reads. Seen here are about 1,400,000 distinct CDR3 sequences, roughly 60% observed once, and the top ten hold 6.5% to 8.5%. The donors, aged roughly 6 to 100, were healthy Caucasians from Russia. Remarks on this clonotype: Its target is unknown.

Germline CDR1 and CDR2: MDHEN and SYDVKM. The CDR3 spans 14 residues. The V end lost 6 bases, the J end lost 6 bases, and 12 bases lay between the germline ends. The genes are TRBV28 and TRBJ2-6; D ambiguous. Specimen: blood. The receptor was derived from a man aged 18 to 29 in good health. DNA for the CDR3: TGTGCCAGCAGCCACCCGAATGAGGCCAACGTCCTGACTTTC. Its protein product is CASSHPNEANVLTF.